Listed below are T cell receptor beta chains from one sample, sequenced in a study of CXCR3-negative and CXCR3-positive naive CD8 T cells. TCRdb re-called the 5' RACE reads, yielding one record per CDR3 amino acid sequence without DNA. This sample's clone table lists about 7,700 distinct CDR3 sequences. Sequencing was performed on naive CXCR3+ CD8+ T cells from blood. These receptors originate from a human donor in good health. Some clones in this sample may be carry-over from other donors' samples. Each CDR3 is given with its conserved first and last residue. Size values are once, few and many counts, or a class for expanded clones, and some rows have none.

V gene	clone size	J gene	CDR3 protein
TRBV20-1	medium-sized	TRBJ1-2	CSARDADRGVYGYTF
TRBV4-1	NA	TRBJ2-2	CASSHFPGLAGSTGELFF
TRBV3-1	NA	TRBJ2-2	CASSHPGQAEAGELFF
TRBV19	medium-sized	TRBJ1-1	CASSTGGQMARPNTEAFF
TRBV18	medium-sized	TRBJ1-2	CASSPPVENTNYGYTF
TRBV12-3/TRBV12-4	NA	TRBJ2-1	CASRGLAGGMNNEQFF
TRBV10-3	medium-sized	TRBJ2-1	CAISEEALGNEQFF
TRBV29-1	NA	TRBJ2-5	CSVELADLQETQYF
TRBV6-4	NA	TRBJ2-5	CASSDFPGSGTQYF
TRBV6-5	NA	TRBJ2-1	CASSYSGRGDNEQFF
TRBV12-5	medium-sized	TRBJ2-2	CASGYTGELFF
TRBV7-6	NA	TRBJ2-6	CASSEGARGANVLTF
TRBV12-3/TRBV12-4	medium-sized	TRBJ1-1	CASSLRQGITEAFF
TRBV28	medium-sized	TRBJ2-7	CASSPPGYEQYF
TRBV6-5	NA	TRBJ2-5	CASSYGNYETQYF
TRBV2	NA	TRBJ1-2	CAGKPGSEHYGYTF
TRBV29-1	NA	TRBJ2-7	CSVETSSSYEQYF
TRBV20-1	medium-sized	TRBJ2-7	CSAGLGGPEQYF